The next 19 T cell receptor beta chains were all read from a single sample in a study of patients and donors after allogeneic stem cell transplantation. TCRdb re-called the RT-PCR reads through MiXCR, storing one row per CDR3 protein. The sample has 2,000 to 2,500 distinct CDR3 sequences; about 8% are singletons. The material sequenced was blood, either unsorted or a sorted T cell fraction (not recorded which). These receptors all stem from a human donor who was either an allogeneic HSCT recipient or a stem cell or donor lymphocyte infusion donor (not recorded which). It is not recorded whose cells these are; they may come from a transplant donor.

This rearrangement joins TRBV20-1 to TRBJ2-7, with D perhaps matching TRBD2 (5 bases). This CDR3 is built from 15 residues. V gave up 1 base and J gave up 0 bases, with 13 bases separating them. Germline V lookup: CDR1 DFQATT, CDR2 SNEGSKA (reference sequence). CDR3 bases: TGCAGTGCTAGAGCATTGGGAGCTTTCTCCTACGAGCAGTACTTC. It translates to CSARALGAFSYEQYF.

The chain links TRBV11-2 to TRBJ2-3; D is ambiguous. The V gene lost 6 bases and the J gene lost 2 bases, with 6 bases spanning the gap. CDR1 is SGHAT and CDR2 is FQNNGV in the germline V gene. The CDR3 sequence is 12 residues long. The CDR3 spells CASSSSTDTQYF. The DNA for the CDR3 is TGTGCCAGCAGTTCGTCCACAGATACGCAGTATTTT. The full variable domain, rest sourced from reference TRBV11-2 and TRBJ2-3, is EAGVAQSPRYKIIEKRQSVAFWCNPISGHATLYWYQQILGQGPKLLIQFQNNGVVDDSQLPKDRFSAERLKGVDSTLKIQPAKLEDSAVYLCASSSSTDTQYFGPGTRLTVL.

This clonotype has a handful of counts. This sequence joins TRBV20-1 and TRBJ2-1; D unresolved. Per germline, CDR1 DFQATT and CDR2 SNEGSKA (reference sequence). The CDR3 has 11 residues. Trimming took 6 bases from V and 5 from J, leaving 8 bases between them. The CDR3 region is CSARNDNEQFF. In nucleotides, the CDR3 is TGCAGTGCAAGAAACGACAATGAGCAGTTCTTC.

This clonotype has just a few counts. The chain couples TRBV29-1 to TRBJ2-1; TRBD2 might be the D (6 bases). This CDR3 region has 13 residues. V was shortened by 7 bases and J by 3 bases, with 13 bases between the two germline ends. Germline V CDR1 and CDR2: SQVTM, ANQGSEA. The CDR3 DNA reads TGCAGCGCGGCTAGCGCCCTCTACAATGAGCAGTTCTTC. It specifies CSAASALYNEQFF.

Within the sample, this clonotype is medium-sized (0.01 to 0.1%). The chain carries TRBV7-2 and TRBJ2-3, with 8 positions matching TRBD2. The CDR3 has 14 residues. Germline values: CDR1 SGHTA, CDR2 FQGNSA. V was pared by 6 bases and J by 2 bases, with 4 bases of the junction left unmatched. CDR3 residues: CASRGSGTTDTQYF. CDR3 coding DNA: TGTGCCAGCAGAGGTAGCGGGACCACAGATACGCAGTATTTT.

This clonotype is termed medium-sized. The V gene is TRBV20-1, the J gene TRBJ2-3; D possibly corresponds to TRBD1 (5 bases). This CDR3 has 12 residues. Germline CDR1 is DFQATT and CDR2 is SNEGSKA (reference sequence). V was clipped by 6 bases and J by 2 bases, with 9 bases between them. DNA for the CDR3: TGCAGTGCGGGGCAGGCCACAGATACGCAGTATTTT. It encodes CSAGQATDTQYF.

There are a few counts of this clonotype. The chain joins TRBV5-1 to TRBJ1-2; the D gene is possibly TRBD1 (6 bases). V was clipped by 4 bases and J by 2 bases, with 18 bases between them. Germline CDR1 is SGHRS and CDR2 is YFSETQ. CDR3 size: 16 residues. CDR3 region: CASSAVTGQTNYGYTF. CDR3 bases: TGCGCCAGCAGCGCCGTTACAGGGCAAACGAACTATGGCTACACCTTC.

This clonotype is labeled large (0.1 to 1%). CDR3 in amino acids: CASSVGTDPSTDTQYF. CDR3 sequence (DNA): TGTGCCAGCAGTGTCGGGACCGACCCTAGCACAGATACGCAGTATTTT. The J gene is TRBJ2-3, the V gene TRBV6-1; either TRBD1 or TRBD2 may supply D (5 bases each). The length of the CDR3 is 16 residues. Trimming cost V 4 bases and J 0 bases, with 14 bases left between them. Germline CDR1 and CDR2: MNHNS and SASEGT.

Worth noting for this clonotype: Germline and junction disagree at one end, which may indicate a read error. V usage is TRBV2 and J usage is TRBJ2-3, with D possibly matching TRBD2 (6 bases). CDR3 length equals 15 residues. The germline V gene has CDR1 SNHLY and CDR2 FYNNEI. CDR3 amino acids: CASREAQAGPGTQYF. CDR3 DNA: TGTGCCAGCAGAGAAGCACAGGCGGGACCGGGTACGCAGTATTTT.

This clonotype is medium-sized within its sample. The CDR3 here is CASSPVGTSGNYEQYF. CDR3 coding DNA: TGTGCCAGCAGCCCAGTCGGGACTAGCGGGAACTACGAGCAGTACTTC. This chain uses TRBV7-2 with TRBJ2-7; 13 bases agree with TRBD2. The CDR3 extends over 16 amino acids. V lost 5 bases to trimming and J lost 3 bases; unmatched junction nucleotides: 7. The germline V gene encodes CDR1 SGHTA and CDR2 FQGNSA.

In this sample, this clonotype is medium-sized. V gene TRBV28 combines with J gene TRBJ2-2, with TRBD1 as a possible D gene (5 bases). The CDR3 consists of 14 residues. CDR1 MDHEN and CDR2 SYDVKM come from the germline V gene. With 4 bases removed from V and 2 bases from J, the gap between germline ends came to 8 bases. The CDR3 bases are TGTGCCAGCAGTTCCCAGGGAAACACCGGGGAGCTGTTTTTT. Amino acid sequence: CASSSQGNTGELFF.

The chain carries TRBV5-5 and TRBJ1-1; D ambiguous. V was pared by 0 bases and J by 4 bases, with 13 bases between. Germline CDR1 SGHKS, CDR2 YYEKEE (reference sequence). The CDR3 has 15 amino acids. In nucleotides, the CDR3 is TGTGCCAGCAGCTTGGTATCGGGTGGTGGCACTGAAGCTTTCTTT. Translation gives CASSLVSGGGTEAFF.

Relative to its sample, this clonotype is medium-sized. CDR3: CASNLPPYGYEQYF. The CDR3 DNA is TGTGCCAGCAACTTACCCCCGTACGGCTACGAGCAGTACTTC. This chain links TRBV6-1 with TRBJ2-7; D is ambiguous. This CDR3 comprises 14 residues. The germline V gene encodes CDR1 MNHNS and CDR2 SASEGT. The germline V and J ends were trimmed by 7 bases and 3 bases, with 16 bases remaining between them.

The rearrangement uses TRBV20-1 and TRBJ1-1; D is possibly TRBD1 (6 bases). Per the germline V gene, CDR1 is DFQATT and CDR2 is SNEGSKA (reference sequence). CDR3 length: 12 residues. The CDR3 region has the DNA TGCAGGACGTGGGGGGCAAACACTGAAGCTTTCTTT. Amino acid sequence: CRTWGANTEAFF.

This clonotype was recorded a few times. The chain carries TRBV30 and TRBJ2-1; TRBD2 agrees at 7 bases. The germline V gene encodes CDR1 GTSNPN and CDR2 SVGIG (reference sequence). The CDR3 runs 14 residues. Trimming at V came to 3 bases and at J to 6 bases, leaving 8 bases not matched to a gene. The CDR3 region has the DNA TGTGCCTGGAGAAGGGCGGGGAGGGCCAATGAGCAGTTCTTC. It encodes CAWRRAGRANEQFF.

This clonotype was seen more than once but under ten times. V usage is TRBV4-2 and J usage is TRBJ2-7, with a weak D call TRBD2 (5 bases). Between the trimmed V and J ends, which lost 5 bases and 0 bases, there was a span of 17 bases. The germline CDR1 and CDR2 sequences are LGHNA and YNFKEQ. The CDR3 runs 16 residues. The CDR3 sequence is CASSLIGAESSYEQYF. The CDR3 nucleotides read TGTGCCAGCAGCTTAATAGGAGCGGAAAGCTCCTACGAGCAGTACTTC.

The chain is built from TRBV30 and TRBJ2-2, with TRBD1 matching over 7 bases. This CDR3 has 14 residues. The V and J ends lost 8 bases and 1 base, in that order; junction bases with no gene match: 7. Per germline, CDR1 GTSNPN and CDR2 SVGIG (reference sequence). This CDR3 is CARHRGVNTGELFF. Here the CDR3 DNA reads TGTGCCCGACACAGGGGTGTGAACACCGGGGAGCTGTTTTTT.

This clonotype was found a few times. The gene calls are TRBV28 and TRBJ1-2, with D hard to call. Germline V gene sequence: CDR1 MDHEN, CDR2 SYDVKM. V lost 5 bases, J lost 7 bases, and 11 bases lay in between. The CDR3 sequence is 12 residues long. CDR3 sequence (DNA): TGTGCCAGCAGTCTTTTAACCGGTGGCTACACCTTC. It is translated as CASSLLTGGYTF.

V usage is TRBV23-1 and J usage is TRBJ2-7; D assignment may be TRBD1 or TRBD2 (5 bases each). TRBV23-1 is assigned to the ORF class and has an uncertain function. The V gene lost 5 bases and the J gene lost 3 bases, with 17 bases spanning the gap. The CDR3 is 15 residues long. The DNA for the CDR3 is TGCGCCAGCAGTACGGCGGAGAGGGGAAACTACGAGCAGTACTTC. Translating gives CASSTAERGNYEQYF.